The clone carrying this T cell receptor (beta chain) was seen only a few times. The sample is drawn from a study of regulatory T cells in long-lasting Graves disease. HTBI primers from iRepertoire and Arm-PCR of CDR3 regions yielded the TCR beta libraries. Each CDR3 protein is one row after TCRdb ran MiXCR on the multiplex PCR reads. Of 500,000 or so distinct CDR3 sequences listed, 16% are singletons. The V end lost 5 bases, the J end lost 3 bases, and 12 bases lay between the germline ends. The germline gives CDR1 SNHLY, CDR2 FYNNEI. The CDR3 is made up of 14 amino acids. The time point is: newly diagnosed GD, antithyroid drugs for less than 3 months. RNA isolated from PBMCs was used to make the TCR library. The same data also contributed to another study, on T cells in Graves' hyperthyroidism and ophthalmopathy.

This chain links TRBV2 with TRBJ2-3; D unclear. The receptor's source is a woman aged 40-60 years with Graves disease. This specimen was peripheral blood mononuclear cells (PBMCs), taken at new diagnosis, from a patient treated with antithyroid drugs. Here the CDR3 DNA reads TGTGCCAGCAGTTACAGTTTCGGGACAGATACGCAGTATTTT. Translating it yields CASSYSFGTDTQYF.